The 19 T cell receptor beta chains listed next were all sequenced from one sample in a study of T cells in Graves' hyperthyroidism and ophthalmopathy (dated by TCRdb to about 2019). The method behind the library was multiplex PCR. Data came from an Illumina HiSeq 2000. The TCR beta CDR3 regions were amplified from RNA transcripts. For the first round of RT-PCR on the TCR CDR3, the HTBI primer set was used together with the Qiagen OneStep RT-PCR kit. TCRdb reprocessing: public reads trimmed at Q25 with fastp, clones called with MiXCR, in-frame beta chains kept. Rows merge per CDR3 protein into single entries with the most common DNA and genes. This sample lists 240,000 or so distinct CDR3 sequences; around 15% were detected once. Around 30% of the sample belongs to the ten largest clones. Sequenced sample: blood. Source of these receptors: a woman younger than 35 with Graves' ophthalmopathy.

In its sample, this clonotype was seen many times. V is TRBV4-3 and J is TRBJ2-7; the D is unclear. There are 9 residues in the CDR3. Germline-derived CDR1 and CDR2 are LGHNA and YSLEER. V was shortened by 6 bases and J by 5 bases, with 2 bases between the two germline ends. The CDR3 nucleotides are TGCGCCAGCAGGGACGAGCAGTACTTC. As protein: CASRDEQYF.

DNA for the CDR3: TGTGCCAGCAGGACAAAAAACCCGGGACAGGGCGTTTTCAATGAGCAGTTCTTC. Its protein is CASRTKNPGQGVFNEQFF. The genes are TRBV6-1 and TRBJ2-1; 9 bases agree with TRBD1. This CDR3 comprises 18 residues. J lost 6 bases, V lost 6 bases, and 18 bases had no gene match. From germline, CDR1 is MNHNS and CDR2 SASEGT.

This clonotype was counted at least ten times. The chain combines TRBV7-3 with TRBJ2-1; TRBD2 agrees at 11 bases. V was pared by 3 bases and J by 10 bases, with 5 bases of the junction left unmatched. This CDR3 region has 14 residues. Germline assignment: CDR1 SGHTA and CDR2 FQGTGA. The CDR3 DNA sequence: TGTGCCAGCAGCTTTAGCGGGGGGGCGGGGGAGCAGTTCTTC. It specifies CASSFSGGAGEQFF.

This clonotype was detected ten times or more. This chain joins TRBV7-9 and TRBJ2-1; D gene unclear. This CDR3 contains 14 residues. Deletions cut 5 bases from V and 6 bases from J, with 14 bases between. CDR1 is SEHNR and CDR2 is FQNEAQ in the germline V gene (reference sequence). This chain's CDR3 is CASSLPLSTNEQFF. CDR3 nucleotide sequence: TGTGCCAGCAGCCTGCCCCTAAGCACCAATGAGCAGTTCTTC.

The chain recombines TRBV6-5 with TRBJ1-2; D uncertain. Germline V gives CDR1 MNHEY, CDR2 SVGAGI. V lost 0 bases and J 5 bases, leaving 10 bases between the germline ends. CDR3 length: 14 amino acids. The CDR3 sequence: CASSYSRAGYGYTF. CDR3 nucleotides: TGTGCCAGCAGTTACTCTCGGGCAGGTTATGGCTACACCTTC.

This clonotype was seen ten or more times. The V gene is TRBV30, the J gene TRBJ1-1; D uncertain. Germline lookup yields CDR1 GTSNPN and CDR2 SVGIG (reference sequence). Trimming left V 2 bases short and J 1 base short, with 11 bases between. There are 14 residues in the CDR3. Here the CDR3 DNA reads TGTGCCTGGAGTTACGCCGGAGGGAACACTGAAGCTTTCTTT. Protein sequence: CAWSYAGGNTEAFF.

This clonotype was observed at least ten times. V usage is TRBV20-1 and J usage is TRBJ2-3, with 12 bases aligning to TRBD2. V dropped 3 bases and J dropped 6; count of bases not matched to a gene: 7. CDR1 and CDR2 (germline): DFQATT, SNEGSKA (reference sequence). This CDR3 is built from 15 residues. CDR3 DNA: TGCAGTGCTAGGCGACTAGCGGGAGCGGCCGATACGCAGTATTTT. Its protein is CSARRLAGAADTQYF.

The chain joins TRBV4-1 to TRBJ1-5; a possible D gene is TRBD1 (6 bases). This CDR3 has 15 residues. V lost 0 bases and J lost 4, with 10 bases in between. Germline V gene lookup returns CDR1 MGHRA and CDR2 YSYEKL. The chain's CDR3 is CASSQEQGENQPQHF. The DNA for the CDR3 is TGCGCCAGCAGCCAAGAACAGGGAGAGAATCAGCCCCAGCATTTT.

In this sample, this clonotype turned up many times. The V gene is TRBV2, the J gene TRBJ2-5, with 8 bases lining up with TRBD2. This CDR3 contains 15 residues. CDR1 SNHLY and CDR2 FYNNEI come from the germline V gene. The V segment lost 5 bases and the J segment 3 bases; nucleotides outside the gene matches: 8. CDR3 sequence reads: CASSQERENKETQYF. The CDR3 region has the DNA TGTGCCAGCAGTCAAGAGCGGGAGAATAAAGAGACCCAGTACTTC.

This clonotype was recorded at least ten times. The chain couples TRBV9 to TRBJ1-2; 8 bases line up with TRBD1. Germline loops: CDR1 SGDLS, CDR2 YYNGEE. Trimming at V came to 4 bases and at J to 5 bases, leaving 10 bases not matched to a gene. CDR3 length: 15 residues. CDR3 protein: CASSSRRQGAYGYTF. CDR3 bases: TGTGCCAGCAGCTCTAGGAGGCAGGGGGCATATGGCTACACCTTC.

In this sample, this clonotype turned up many times. V gene TRBV20-1 combines with J gene TRBJ2-5, with D hard to call. The CDR3 has 13 residues. The germline V gene has CDR1 DFQATT and CDR2 SNEGSKA (reference sequence). Trimming stripped 4 bases from V and 6 bases from J, with 15 bases between. CDR3 coding DNA: TGCAGTGCTAACACACCCCTTAACAAGACCCAGTACTTC. Amino acid sequence: CSANTPLNKTQYF.

This clonotype was recorded at least ten times. The J gene is TRBJ1-2, the V gene TRBV5-6; D not resolved. Trimming took 0 bases from V and 8 from J, leaving 23 bases between them. The CDR3 contains 17 residues. Germline V CDR1 and CDR2: SGHDT, YYEEEE. The CDR3 loop is CASSLAVRKQPSRGYTF. The CDR3 nucleotides read TGTGCCAGCAGCTTGGCTGTAAGAAAACAGCCCTCTCGGGGCTACACCTTC.

This clonotype was seen ten or more times. V and J are TRBV4-1 and TRBJ2-5; unclear D gene. Germline CDR1 and CDR2: MGHRA and YSYEKL. The V end lost 0 bases, the J end lost 6 bases, and 17 bases lay between the germline ends. The CDR3 runs to 16 residues. CDR3 sequence (DNA): TGCGCCAGCAGCCAAGATTCGTCTTGGAATCAAAAGACCCAGTACTTC. Protein: CASSQDSSWNQKTQYF.

Many counts were recorded for this clonotype. The chain combines TRBV27 with TRBJ2-2; TRBD1 agrees at 8 bases. V lost 5 bases, J lost 4 bases, and 6 bases stayed unmatched. The germline CDR1 and CDR2 sequences are MNHEY and SMNVEV (reference sequence). This CDR3 is 15 amino acids long. The CDR3, as DNA: TGTGCCAGCAGTGGAGGGGACAGGCTCACCGGGGAGCTGTTTTTT. Amino acids: CASSGGDRLTGELFF.

This clonotype was seen repeatedly, ten times or more. The chain uses TRBV3-1 and TRBJ2-1, with 7 bases identical to TRBD2. This CDR3 comprises 16 residues. V was clipped by 0 bases and J by 4 bases; unmatched bases: 6. Germline V lookup: CDR1 LGHDT, CDR2 YNNKEL (reference sequence). CDR3 residues: CASSQDWGGEYNEQFF. The DNA for the CDR3 is TGTGCCAGCAGCCAAGATTGGGGGGGTGAGTACAATGAGCAGTTCTTC.

This clonotype was counted at least ten times. The genes are TRBV10-3 and TRBJ1-2; 10 nucleotides align to TRBD1. This CDR3 has 14 amino acids. J was trimmed by 7 bases and V by 0 bases; bases with no gene match: 2. Germline V CDR1 and CDR2: ENHRY, SYGVKD. The CDR3 loop reads CAISESTGGFGYTF. Written as DNA, the CDR3 is TGTGCCATCAGTGAGTCGACAGGGGGCTTTGGCTACACCTTC.

The rearrangement uses TRBV20-1 and TRBJ1-4, with 8 bases identical to TRBD1. Germline-derived CDR1 and CDR2 are DFQATT and SNEGSKA (reference sequence). Unmatched junction bases numbered 5, after V lost 0 bases and J lost 8 bases. The CDR3 loop spans 14 amino acids. The CDR3 DNA sequence: TGCAGTGCTAGAGATCCCAGGGGGCAGGAAAAACTGTTTTTT. The encoded protein is CSARDPRGQEKLFF.

This clonotype came up many times. The V gene is TRBV30, the J gene TRBJ1-6; D not resolved. CDR1 and CDR2 (germline): GTSNPN, SVGIG (reference sequence). The CDR3 length is 15 residues. V lost 1 base to trimming and J lost 10 bases, with 17 bases between them. The CDR3 DNA reads TGTGCCTGGAGTGACGGGCTAACAGTCCGATCACCCCTCCACTTT. This codes for CAWSDGLTVRSPLHF.

This clonotype has at least ten counts. The rearrangement links TRBV30 to TRBJ2-7; TRBD2 agrees at 8 bases. Germline CDR1 reads GTSNPN; CDR2 reads SVGIG (reference sequence). Trimming took 5 bases from V and 7 from J; bases not matched to a gene: 10. This CDR3 has 13 amino acids. The CDR3 is CAWENGGAWEQYF. The CDR3 DNA is TGTGCCTGGGAGAACGGGGGGGCCTGGGAGCAGTACTTC.